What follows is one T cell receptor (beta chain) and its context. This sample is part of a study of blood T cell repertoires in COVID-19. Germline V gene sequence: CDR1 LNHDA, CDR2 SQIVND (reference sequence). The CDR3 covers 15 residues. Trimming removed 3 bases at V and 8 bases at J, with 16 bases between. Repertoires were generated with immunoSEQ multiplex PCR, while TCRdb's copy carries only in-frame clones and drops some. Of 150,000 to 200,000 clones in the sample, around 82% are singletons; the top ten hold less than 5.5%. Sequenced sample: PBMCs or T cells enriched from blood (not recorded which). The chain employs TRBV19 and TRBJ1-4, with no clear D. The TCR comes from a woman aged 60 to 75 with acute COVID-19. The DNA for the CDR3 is TGTGCCAGTAGTATCTACGGCGCTCCGGGGGAAAAACTGTTTTTT. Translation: CASSIYGAPGEKLFF.